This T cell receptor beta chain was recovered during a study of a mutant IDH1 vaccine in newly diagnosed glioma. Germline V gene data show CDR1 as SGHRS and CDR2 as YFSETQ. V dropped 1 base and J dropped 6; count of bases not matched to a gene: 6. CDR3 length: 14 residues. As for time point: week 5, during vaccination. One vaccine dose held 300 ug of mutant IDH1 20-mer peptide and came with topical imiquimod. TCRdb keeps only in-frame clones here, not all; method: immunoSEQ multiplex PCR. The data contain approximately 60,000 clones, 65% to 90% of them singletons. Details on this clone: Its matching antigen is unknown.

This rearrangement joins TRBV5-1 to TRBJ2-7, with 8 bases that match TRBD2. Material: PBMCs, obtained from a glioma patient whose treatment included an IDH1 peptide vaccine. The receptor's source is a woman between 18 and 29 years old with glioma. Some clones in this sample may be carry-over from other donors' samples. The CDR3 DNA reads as TGCGCCAGCAGCTTGAGAGCGGGAGTAGGCGAGCAGTACTTC. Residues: CASSLRAGVGEQYF.